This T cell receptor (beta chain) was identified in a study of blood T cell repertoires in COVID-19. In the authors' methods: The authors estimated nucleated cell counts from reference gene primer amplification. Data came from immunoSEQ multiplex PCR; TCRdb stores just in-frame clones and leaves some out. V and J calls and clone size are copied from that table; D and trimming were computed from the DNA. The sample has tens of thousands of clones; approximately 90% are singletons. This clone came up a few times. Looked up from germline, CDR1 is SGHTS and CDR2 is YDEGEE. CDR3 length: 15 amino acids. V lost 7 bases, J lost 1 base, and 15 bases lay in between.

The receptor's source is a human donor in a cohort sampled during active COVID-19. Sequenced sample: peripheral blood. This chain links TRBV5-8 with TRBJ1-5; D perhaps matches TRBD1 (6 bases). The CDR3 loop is CASHHGTISNQPQHF. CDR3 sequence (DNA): TGTGCCAGCCACCATGGGACAATCAGCAATCAGCCCCAGCATTTT.